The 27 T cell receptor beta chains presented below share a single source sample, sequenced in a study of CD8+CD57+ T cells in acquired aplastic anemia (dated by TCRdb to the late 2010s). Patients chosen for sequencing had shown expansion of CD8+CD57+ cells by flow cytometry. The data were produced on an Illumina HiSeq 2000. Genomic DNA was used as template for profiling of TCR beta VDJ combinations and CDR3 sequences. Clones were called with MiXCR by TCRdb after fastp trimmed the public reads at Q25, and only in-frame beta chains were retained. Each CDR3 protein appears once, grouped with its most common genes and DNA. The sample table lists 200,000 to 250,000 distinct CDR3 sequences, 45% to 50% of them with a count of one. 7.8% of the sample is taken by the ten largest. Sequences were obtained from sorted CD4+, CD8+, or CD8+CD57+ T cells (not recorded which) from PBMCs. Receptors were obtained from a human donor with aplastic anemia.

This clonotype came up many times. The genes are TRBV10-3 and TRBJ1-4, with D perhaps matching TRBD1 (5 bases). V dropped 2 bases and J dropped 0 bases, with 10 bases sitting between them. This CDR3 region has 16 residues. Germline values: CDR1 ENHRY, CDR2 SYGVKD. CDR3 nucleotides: TGTGCCATCAGTGAGAGGGGAACCGCAACTAATGAAAAACTGTTTTTT. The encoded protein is CAISERGTATNEKLFF.

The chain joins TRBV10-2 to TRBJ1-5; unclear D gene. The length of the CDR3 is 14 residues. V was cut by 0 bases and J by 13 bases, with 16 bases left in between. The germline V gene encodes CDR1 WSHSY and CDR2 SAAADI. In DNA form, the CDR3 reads TGCGCCAGCAGTGAGTCTACCGGGATCAATGAGCAGCATTTT. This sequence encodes CASSESTGINEQHF.

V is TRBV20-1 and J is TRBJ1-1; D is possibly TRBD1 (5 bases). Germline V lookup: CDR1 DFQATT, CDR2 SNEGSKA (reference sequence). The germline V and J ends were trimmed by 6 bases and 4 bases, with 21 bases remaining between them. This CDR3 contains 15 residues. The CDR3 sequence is CSAAPGRTGGTEAFF. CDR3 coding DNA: TGCAGTGCAGCTCCCGGGAGGACGGGGGGCACTGAAGCTTTCTTT.

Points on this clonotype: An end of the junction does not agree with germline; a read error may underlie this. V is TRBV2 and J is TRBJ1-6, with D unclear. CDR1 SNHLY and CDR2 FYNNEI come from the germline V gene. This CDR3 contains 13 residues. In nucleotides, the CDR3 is TGTGCCAGCAGTGGGGCACCCCGCACACCCCCCCACTTT. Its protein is CASSGAPRTPPHF.

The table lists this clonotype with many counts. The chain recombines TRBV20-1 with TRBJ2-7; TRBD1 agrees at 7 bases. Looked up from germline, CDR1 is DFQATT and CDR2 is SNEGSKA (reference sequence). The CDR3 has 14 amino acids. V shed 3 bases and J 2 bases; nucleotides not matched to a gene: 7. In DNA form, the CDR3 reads TGCAGTGCTAGTCAGGGGGAGCCACCCTACGAGCAGTACTTC. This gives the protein CSASQGEPPYEQYF.

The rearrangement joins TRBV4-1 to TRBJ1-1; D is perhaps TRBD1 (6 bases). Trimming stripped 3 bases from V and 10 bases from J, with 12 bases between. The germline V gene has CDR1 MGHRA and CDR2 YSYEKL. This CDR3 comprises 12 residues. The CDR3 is CASSQTGGRAFF. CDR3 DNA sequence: TGCGCCAGCAGCCAGACAGGAGGGAGAGCTTTCTTT.

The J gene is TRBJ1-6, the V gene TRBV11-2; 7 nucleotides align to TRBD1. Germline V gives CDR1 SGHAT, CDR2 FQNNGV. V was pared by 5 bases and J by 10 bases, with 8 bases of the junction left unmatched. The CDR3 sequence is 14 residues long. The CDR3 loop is CASSRGQSGSPLHF. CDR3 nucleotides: TGTGCCAGCAGCAGGGGACAGTCTGGATCACCCCTCCACTTT.

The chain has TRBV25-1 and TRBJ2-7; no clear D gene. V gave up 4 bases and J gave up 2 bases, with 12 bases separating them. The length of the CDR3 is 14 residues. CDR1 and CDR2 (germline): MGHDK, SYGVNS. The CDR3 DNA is TGTGCCAGCAGTGCCCAGCAGGATCCCTACGAGCAGTACTTC. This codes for CASSAQQDPYEQYF.

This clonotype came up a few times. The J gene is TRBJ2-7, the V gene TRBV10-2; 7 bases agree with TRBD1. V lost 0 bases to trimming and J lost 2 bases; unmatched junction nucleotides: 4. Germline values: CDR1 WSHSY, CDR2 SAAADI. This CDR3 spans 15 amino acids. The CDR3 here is CASSESTGFTYEQYF. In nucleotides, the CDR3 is TGCGCCAGCAGTGAGTCGACAGGGTTCACCTACGAGCAGTACTTC.

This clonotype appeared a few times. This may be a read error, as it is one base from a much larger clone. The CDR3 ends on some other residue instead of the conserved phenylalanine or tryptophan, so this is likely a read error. The CDR3 is CASSMAVSSYNEQFL. The CDR3 bases are TGTGCCAGTAGTATGGCAGTGAGCTCCTACAATGAGCAGTTCCTC. This sequence joins TRBV19 and TRBJ2-1; D ambiguous. Germline V CDR1 and CDR2: LNHDA, SQIVND (reference sequence). The V end was cut by 3 bases, the J end by 0 bases, with 9 bases between. CDR3 length: 15 amino acids.

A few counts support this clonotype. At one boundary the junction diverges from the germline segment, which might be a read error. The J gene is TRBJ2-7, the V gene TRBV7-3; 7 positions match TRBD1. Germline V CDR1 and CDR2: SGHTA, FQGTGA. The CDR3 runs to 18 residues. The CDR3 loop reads CASTLNPSGTVRGYEQYF. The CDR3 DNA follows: TGTGCCAGCACCTTAAACCCCTCCGGGACAGTCCGTGGCTACGAGCAGTACTTC.

The CDR3, as DNA: TGTGCCAGCAGCCCCTTACAAGAGACCCAGTACTTC. Translated: CASSPLQETQYF. The chain employs TRBV7-8 and TRBJ2-5; D remains unclear. The CDR3 has 12 amino acids. CDR1 SGHVS and CDR2 FQNEAQ come from the germline V gene. Trimming removed 5 bases from V and 2 bases from J, with 6 bases in between. The full variable domain, completed using reference TRBV7-8 and TRBJ2-5, is GAGVSQSPRYKVAKRGQDVALRCDPISGHVSLFWYQQALGQGPEFLTYFQNEAQLDKSGLPSDRFFAERPEGSVSTLKIQRTQQEDSAVYLCASSPLQETQYFGPGTRLLVL.

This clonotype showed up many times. The CDR3 DNA is TGTGCCATCAGTGAGTCGGGGAGGACCATGAACACTGAAGCTTTCTTT. Translated, it gives CAISESGRTMNTEAFF. The chain uses TRBV10-3 and TRBJ1-1, with D hard to call. The V gene's germline CDR1 is ENHRY and CDR2 SYGVKD. The CDR3 sequence is 16 residues long. The V gene lost 0 bases and the J gene lost 0 bases, with 11 bases spanning the gap.

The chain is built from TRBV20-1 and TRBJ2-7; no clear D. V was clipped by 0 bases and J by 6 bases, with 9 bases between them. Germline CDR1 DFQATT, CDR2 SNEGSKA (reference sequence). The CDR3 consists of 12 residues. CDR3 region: CSARDYSSEQYF. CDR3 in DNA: TGCAGTGCTAGAGATTATTCTAGCGAGCAGTACTTC.

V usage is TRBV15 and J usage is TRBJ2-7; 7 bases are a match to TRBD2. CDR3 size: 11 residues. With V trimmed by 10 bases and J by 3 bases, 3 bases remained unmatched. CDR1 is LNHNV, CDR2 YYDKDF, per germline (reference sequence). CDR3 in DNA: TGTGCCAGGGAGGGACTCTACGAGCAGTACTTC. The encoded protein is CAREGLYEQYF.

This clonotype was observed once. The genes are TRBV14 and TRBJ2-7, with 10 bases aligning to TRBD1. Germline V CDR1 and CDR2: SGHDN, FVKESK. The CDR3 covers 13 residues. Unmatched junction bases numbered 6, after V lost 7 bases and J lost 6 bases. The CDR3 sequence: CASIRDRGCEQYF. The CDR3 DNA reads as TGTGCCAGCATCCGGGACAGGGGATGCGAGCAGTACTTC.

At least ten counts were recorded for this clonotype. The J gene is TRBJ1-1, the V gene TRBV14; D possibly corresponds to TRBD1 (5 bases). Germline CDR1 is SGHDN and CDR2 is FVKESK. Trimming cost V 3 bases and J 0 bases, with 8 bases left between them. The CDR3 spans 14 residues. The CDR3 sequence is CASSHTRVNTEAFF. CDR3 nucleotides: TGTGCCAGCAGCCATACCAGGGTGAACACTGAAGCTTTCTTT.

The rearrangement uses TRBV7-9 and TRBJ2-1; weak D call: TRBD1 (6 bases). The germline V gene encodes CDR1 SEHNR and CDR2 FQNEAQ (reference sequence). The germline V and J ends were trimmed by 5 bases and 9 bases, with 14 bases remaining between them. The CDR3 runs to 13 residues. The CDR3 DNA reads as TGTGCCAGCAGCGGGCGGACAGTAACTGAGCAGTTCTTC. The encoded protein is CASSGRTVTEQFF.

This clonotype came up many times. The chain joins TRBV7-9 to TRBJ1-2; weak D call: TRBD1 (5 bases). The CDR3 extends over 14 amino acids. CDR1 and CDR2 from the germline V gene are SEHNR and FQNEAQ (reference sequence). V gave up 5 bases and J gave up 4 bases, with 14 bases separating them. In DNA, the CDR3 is TGTGCCAGCAGCCTCTTCGGGGGGTTCTATGGCTACACCTTC. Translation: CASSLFGGFYGYTF.

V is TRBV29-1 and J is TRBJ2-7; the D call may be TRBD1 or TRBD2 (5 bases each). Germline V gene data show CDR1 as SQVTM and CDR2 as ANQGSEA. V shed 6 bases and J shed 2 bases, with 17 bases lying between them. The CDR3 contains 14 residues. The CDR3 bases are TGCAGCGTCGCCCGGGGCTCAAGCCCCTACGAGCAGTACTTC. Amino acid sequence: CSVARGSSPYEQYF.

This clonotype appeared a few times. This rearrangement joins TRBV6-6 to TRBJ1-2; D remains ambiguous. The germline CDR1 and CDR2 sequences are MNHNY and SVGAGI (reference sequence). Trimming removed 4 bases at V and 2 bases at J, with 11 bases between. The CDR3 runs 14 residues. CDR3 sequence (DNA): TGTGCCAGCAGTTTATACGGCGGAAACTATGGCTACACCTTC. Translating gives CASSLYGGNYGYTF.

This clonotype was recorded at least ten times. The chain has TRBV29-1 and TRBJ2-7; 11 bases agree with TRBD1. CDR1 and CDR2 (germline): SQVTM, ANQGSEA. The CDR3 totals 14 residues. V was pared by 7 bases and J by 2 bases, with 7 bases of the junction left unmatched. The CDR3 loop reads CSGRTGGPTYEQYF. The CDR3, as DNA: TGCAGCGGCCGGACAGGGGGCCCGACCTACGAGCAGTACTTC.

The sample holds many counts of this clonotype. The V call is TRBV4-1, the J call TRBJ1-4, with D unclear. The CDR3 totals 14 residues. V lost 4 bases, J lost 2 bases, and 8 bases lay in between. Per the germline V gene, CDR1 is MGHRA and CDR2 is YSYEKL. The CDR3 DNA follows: TGCGCCAGCAGCCTACAGAGGACTAATGAAAAACTGTTTTTT. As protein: CASSLQRTNEKLFF.

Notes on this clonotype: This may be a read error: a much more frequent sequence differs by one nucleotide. CDR3 in amino acids: CASSFSPSYGYTF. Here the CDR3 DNA reads TGTGCCAGCAGCTTCTCCCCTAGCTATGGCTACACCTTC. The chain carries TRBV6-2 or TRBV6-3 and TRBJ1-2; D is ambiguous. With 6 bases removed from V and 4 bases from J, the gap between germline ends came to 12 bases. This CDR3 contains 13 residues. The germline gives CDR1 MNHEY, CDR2 SVGEGT.

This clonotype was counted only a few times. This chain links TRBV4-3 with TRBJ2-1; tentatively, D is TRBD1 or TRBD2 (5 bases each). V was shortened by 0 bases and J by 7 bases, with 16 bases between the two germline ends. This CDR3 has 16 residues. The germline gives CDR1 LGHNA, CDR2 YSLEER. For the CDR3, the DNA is TGCGCCAGCAGCCAAGATTGGCCCAGTGGGGGAAATGAGCAGTTCTTC. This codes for CASSQDWPSGGNEQFF.

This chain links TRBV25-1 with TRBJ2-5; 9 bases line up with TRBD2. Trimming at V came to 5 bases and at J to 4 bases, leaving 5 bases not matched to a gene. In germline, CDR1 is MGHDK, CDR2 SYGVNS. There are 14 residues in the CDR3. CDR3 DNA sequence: TGTGCCAGCAGTCAGCGGGGGGTTGGAGAGACCCAGTACTTC. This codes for CASSQRGVGETQYF.

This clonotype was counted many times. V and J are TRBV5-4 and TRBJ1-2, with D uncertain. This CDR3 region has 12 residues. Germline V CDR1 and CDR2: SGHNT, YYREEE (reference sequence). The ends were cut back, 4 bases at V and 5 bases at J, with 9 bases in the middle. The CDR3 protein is CASSTDGYGYTF. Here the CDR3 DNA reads TGTGCCAGCAGCACGGACGGATATGGCTACACCTTC.